The 10 T cell receptor beta chains reported below all come from one sample, sequenced in a study of blood T cells in healthy people across ages. Alongside a J-beta primer mix, a sample-barcoded 5' primer served in a second PCR lasting about 7 to 12 cycles. TCRdb used MiXCR to reprocess the 5' RACE reads, holding one entry per CDR3 protein. The table lists more than 1.4 million distinct CDR3 sequences, 40% to 50% of them singletons. Sequencing was done on a sample of blood. The receptors originated from a woman in her late teens or twenties in good health.

The chain combines TRBV3-1 with TRBJ2-7; TRBD2 matches 7 bases. This CDR3 is built from 14 residues. V dropped 3 bases and J dropped 5; count of bases not matched to a gene: 7. CDR1 and CDR2 from the germline V gene are LGHDT and YNNKEL (reference sequence). CDR3 coding DNA: TGTGCCAGCAGCCAGGGGAGGGTTGCGAACGAGCAGTACTTC. Its translation: CASSQGRVANEQYF.

The CDR3 loop is CSARAGGINEQFF. Written as DNA, the CDR3 is TGCAGTGCTAGAGCGGGAGGAATTAATGAGCAGTTCTTC. The gene calls are TRBV20-1 and TRBJ2-1; 7 bases line up with TRBD2. The germline CDR1 and CDR2 sequences are DFQATT and SNEGSKA (reference sequence). CDR3 length: 13 amino acids. V shed 1 base and J 7 bases; nucleotides not matched to a gene: 4.

This rearrangement joins TRBV5-1 to TRBJ1-2; D possibly corresponds to TRBD1 (5 bases). This CDR3 contains 14 residues. Germline lookup yields CDR1 SGHRS and CDR2 YFSETQ. Trimming stripped 4 bases from V and 8 bases from J, with 18 bases between. CDR3 protein: CASSGGTADGGYTF. CDR3 coding DNA: TGCGCCAGCAGCGGCGGGACCGCCGATGGGGGCTACACCTTC.

The chain joins TRBV14 to TRBJ1-4; D is ambiguous. This CDR3 is built from 14 residues. The V gene lost 4 bases and the J gene lost 11 bases, with 17 bases spanning the gap. Germline V lookup: CDR1 SGHDN, CDR2 FVKESK. CDR3 amino acids: CASSRATAGRKLFF. The CDR3 DNA follows: TGTGCCAGCAGCCGGGCCACCGCCGGGAGGAAACTGTTTTTT.

This clonotype was recorded a few times. The chain employs TRBV5-1 and TRBJ2-5, with 9 positions matching TRBD1. Trimming removed 3 bases from V and 0 bases from J; junction bases left unmatched: 6. Germline V gene sequence: CDR1 SGHRS, CDR2 YFSETQ. The CDR3 has 16 amino acids. The CDR3 DNA sequence: TGCGCCAGCAGCTGGGGACAGGGTGGAAACCAAGAGACCCAGTACTTC. This gives the protein CASSWGQGGNQETQYF.

The table lists this clonotype with a few counts. The chain uses TRBV12-3 or TRBV12-4 and TRBJ1-2, with D uncertain. Between the trimmed V and J ends, which lost 3 bases and 3 bases, there was a span of 11 bases. The CDR3 sequence is 14 residues long. The CDR3 region is CASSFGWQDYGYTF. In DNA, the CDR3 is TGTGCCAGCAGTTTCGGCTGGCAAGACTATGGCTACACCTTC.

This clonotype was observed once. The CDR3 here is CASSLYRRAGGRQETQYF. The CDR3 DNA reads as TGTGCCAGCAGTTTATATCGGCGAGCGGGGGGCCGCCAAGAGACCCAGTACTTC. The J gene is TRBJ2-5, the V gene TRBV28, with 9 bases aligning to TRBD2. The CDR3 totals 18 residues. V lost 1 base and J lost 1; bases outside the gene matches: 10. The V gene's germline CDR1 is MDHEN and CDR2 SYDVKM.

This clonotype was observed a few times. The V call is TRBV20-1, the J call TRBJ2-1; TRBD2 aligns across 10 bases. The CDR3 spans 13 residues. V trimming: 8 bases; J trimming: 10 bases; junction bases outside the gene matches: 11. Looked up from germline, CDR1 is DFQATT and CDR2 is SNEGSKA (reference sequence). This CDR3 is CSSLLAGEGEQFF. The CDR3, as DNA: TGCAGTTCTCTCCTAGCGGGAGAAGGCGAGCAGTTCTTC.

This rearrangement joins TRBV10-3 to TRBJ2-7; D unclear. Gene TRBJ2-5 matches the end of the DNA better, so the J call may be wrong. The CDR3 is 13 amino acids. CDR1 is ENHRY, CDR2 SYGVKD, per germline. The CDR3, as DNA: TGTGCCATCTCCTCCGGGTTCACAGAGACCCAGTACTTC. It codes for CAISSGFTETQYF.

This clonotype was recorded a few times. The J gene is TRBJ2-5, the V gene TRBV3-1; 10 bases are shared with TRBD2. With 6 bases clipped from V and 11 bases from J, the junction kept 6 bases outside the gene matches. Germline CDR1 reads LGHDT; CDR2 reads YNNKEL (reference sequence). This CDR3 spans 12 amino acids. CDR3 DNA sequence: TGTGCCAGCAGTCGTAGCGGGGGGTCACAGTACTTC. It translates to CASSRSGGSQYF.